This TCR beta chain was obtained from a study of CXCR3-negative and CXCR3-positive naive CD8 T cells. Broader study findings: CD5 surface expression was similar among naive subsets, and TCR strength was estimated by inference from TRB CDR3 properties. Post-cryopreservation CXCR3 expression was partly diminished, and the bulk of assays employed fresh PBMCs. Compared with CXCR3-negative naive cells, CXCR3-positive naive cells showed more hydrophobic TRB CDR3s.

In the case of this clonotype: No antigen is known for it.

This CDR3 has 17 residues. Looked up from germline, CDR1 is SGHAT and CDR2 is FQNNGV. All TRB cDNA libraries came from 5' RACE performed with UMI labels. TCRdb derives one entry per CDR3 protein from the 5' RACE reads, leaving out DNA. The data show roughly 45,000 distinct CDR3 sequences, and the top ten clones hold approximately 2.5%. The sample comprised naive CXCR3- CD8+ T cells from blood. Regarding subset: CD45RO-CCR7+CD27+CD95- naive CD8+ T cells lacking CXCR3 (TNR3-). The origin of this receptor is a human donor in good health. Some clones in this sample may be carry-over from other donors' samples. The chain joins TRBV11-2 to TRBJ2-1; the D gene TCRdb calls, TRBD2, cannot be checked with no DNA. CDR3 loop: CASSYSEAGFSYNEQFF.